The 31 T cell receptor beta chains presented below share a single source sample, sequenced in a study of read filtering for tumor transcriptome and immune sequencing. This library used roughly 400 ng RNA and molecular barcoded adaptors spanning alpha/delta and beta/gamma chains. TCRdb called the reads again in MiXCR, with one record for every CDR3 protein. Of about 46,000 distinct CDR3 sequences in the sample, roughly 20% were seen once. The sequenced sample consisted of a population of CD138-negative cells sorted from bone marrow. These receptors were taken from a donor aged 40 or over with multiple myeloma.

About this clonotype itself: The CDR3 ends on some other residue instead of the conserved phenylalanine or tryptophan, so this is likely a read error. This chain uses TRBV6-5 with TRBJ1-5; no definite D call. CDR3 size: 12 residues. Germline CDR1 is MNHEY and CDR2 is SVGAGI. Trimming shortened V by 6 bases and J by 7 bases, and 10 bases separated the two germline ends. CDR3 region: CASRTANQPQHL. DNA of the CDR3: TGTGCCAGCAGAACGGCAAACCAGCCCCAGCATCTT.

Comment on this clonotype: This sequence may be a read error, since a much larger clone differs from it by one base. This chain joins TRBV4-1 and TRBJ2-7; maybe TRBD1 (6 bases). This CDR3 is 15 amino acids long. Germline lookup yields CDR1 MGHRA and CDR2 YSYEKL. V was trimmed by 3 bases and J by 0 bases, leaving 12 bases between them. CDR3: CASSQTRGASYEQYF. Here the CDR3 DNA reads TGCGCCAGCAGCCAGACCAGGGGTGCCTCCTACGAGCAGTACTTC.

This clonotype was seen at least ten times. V usage is TRBV20-1 and J usage is TRBJ1-1; TRBD1 matches 9 bases. There are 13 residues in the CDR3. With 6 bases clipped from V and 3 bases from J, the junction kept 5 bases outside the gene matches. Germline V gene lookup returns CDR1 DFQATT and CDR2 SNEGSKA (reference sequence). The CDR3 region is CSAQGASHTEAFF. Written as DNA, the CDR3 is TGCAGTGCACAGGGGGCGAGCCACACTGAAGCTTTCTTT.

This clonotype has only one observation. The DNA of the CDR3 is TGTGCTAGCGGCCAAGACCTCATTGATAGCAATGAGCAGTTCTTC. Amino acids: CASGQDLIDSNEQFF. V is TRBV7-8 and J is TRBJ2-1; D is perhaps TRBD2 (6 bases). This CDR3 region has 15 residues. Germline V CDR1 and CDR2: SGHVS, FQNEAQ.

This clonotype was found many times. V is TRBV12-3 or TRBV12-4 and J is TRBJ2-1; TRBD1 aligns across 10 bases. The CDR3 extends over 16 amino acids. With 4 bases clipped from V and 4 bases from J, the junction kept 7 bases outside the gene matches. The CDR3 loop is CASSWDRGGVYNEQFF. CDR3 nucleotides: TGTGCCAGCAGTTGGGACAGGGGAGGGGTATACAATGAGCAGTTCTTC.

This clonotype was counted many times. One end of the junction does not line up with germline, which may come from a read error. The chain couples TRBV5-5 to TRBJ2-5; weak D call: TRBD2 (6 bases). The CDR3 is made up of 12 amino acids. Per the germline V gene, CDR1 is SGHKS and CDR2 is YYEKEE (reference sequence). The CDR3 DNA is TGCGCCAGCAGCTGGGGGGACGAGACCCAGTACTTC. It translates to CASSWGDETQYF.

Note on this clonotype: A much larger clone is a single base away; this may be a read error. The V and J genes are TRBV2 and TRBJ1-1, with D perhaps TRBD1 (5 bases). Germline V CDR1 and CDR2: SNHLY, FYNNEI. The CDR3 runs 13 residues. CDR3 in amino acids: CVSMGVSDTEAFF. The CDR3 DNA follows: TGTGTCAGCATGGGGGTTTCCGACACTGAAGCTTTCTTT.

This clonotype has ten or more counts. The chain carries TRBV4-1 and TRBJ2-3; 10 nucleotides line up with TRBD2. Per the germline V gene, CDR1 is MGHRA and CDR2 is YSYEKL. The V gene end was trimmed by 4 bases and the J gene end by 4 bases; junction bases not matched to a gene: 5. The CDR3 is 15 amino acids. In nucleotides, the CDR3 is TGCGCCAGCAGCCCCACCGGGACTAGCGCAGATACGCAGTATTTT. Translated: CASSPTGTSADTQYF.

This clonotype was found many times. This chain joins TRBV4-3 and TRBJ2-7, with D perhaps matching TRBD2 (5 bases). V lost 4 bases, J lost 6 bases, and 16 bases lay in between. This CDR3 has 14 amino acids. Germline V CDR1 and CDR2: LGHNA, YSLEER. The CDR3 nucleotides read TGCGCCAGCAGCCCCGGGGTAGGAGGTGGCGAGCAGTACTTC. Amino acids: CASSPGVGGGEQYF.

On this clonotype itself: A much more abundant neighbour one base away suggests this may be a read error. CDR3: CASSQVLGLDTEAFF. The DNA of the CDR3 is TGTGCCAGCAGCCAAGTACTCGGGTTGGACACTGAAGCTTTCTTT. The rearrangement uses TRBV3-1 and TRBJ1-1; D ambiguous. The V end was cut by 1 base, the J end by 3 bases, with 12 bases between. Germline CDR1 reads LGHDT; CDR2 reads YNNKEL (reference sequence). The CDR3 sequence is 15 residues long.

This clonotype appeared many times. The rearrangement joins TRBV29-1 to TRBJ2-1; D unclear. V lost 3 bases and J lost 0, with 9 bases in between. The CDR3 sequence is 14 residues long. Looked up from germline, CDR1 is SQVTM and CDR2 is ANQGSEA. In DNA form, the CDR3 reads TGCAGCGTTGATAAGGGATTCTCCTACAATGAGCAGTTCTTC. Translation: CSVDKGFSYNEQFF.

The table lists this clonotype with many counts. The chain links TRBV7-2 to TRBJ2-1; TRBD2 agrees at 13 bases. The CDR3 is made up of 16 amino acids. J gave up 2 bases and V 6 bases, and 4 bases lay outside the gene matches. The V gene's germline CDR1 is SGHTA and CDR2 FQGNSA. The CDR3 sequence: CASRQGLAGPYNEQFF. The DNA of the CDR3 is TGTGCCAGCAGACAGGGACTAGCGGGACCCTACAATGAGCAGTTCTTC.

This clonotype has at least ten counts. The chain links TRBV28 to TRBJ1-4; D remains ambiguous. The germline V gene encodes CDR1 MDHEN and CDR2 SYDVKM. This CDR3 region has 15 residues. V lost 5 bases and J lost 0, with 10 bases in between. The CDR3 region has the DNA TGTGCCAGCAGTCCGGTGACAACAACTAATGAAAAACTGTTTTTT. This encodes CASSPVTTTNEKLFF.

The table lists this clonotype with many counts. V gene TRBV6-2 or TRBV6-3 combines with J gene TRBJ2-1; maybe TRBD2 (5 bases). The V end lost 6 bases, the J end lost 4 bases, and 7 bases lay between the germline ends. The germline CDR1 and CDR2 sequences are MNHEY and SVGEGT. CDR3 length: 12 amino acids. The CDR3 reads CASSTGYNEQFF. The DNA for the CDR3 is TGTGCCAGCAGCACGGGATACAATGAGCAGTTCTTC.

The table lists this clonotype with many counts. The chain carries TRBV28 and TRBJ2-7; D not certain. V gave up 5 bases and J gave up 3 bases, with 8 bases separating them. This CDR3 has 12 residues. Germline V CDR1 and CDR2: MDHEN, SYDVKM. This CDR3 reads CASSPGRYEQYF. The DNA for the CDR3 is TGTGCCAGCAGTCCTGGACGCTACGAGCAGTACTTC.

The table lists this clonotype with many counts. This chain uses TRBV2 with TRBJ2-3, with D perhaps TRBD2 (5 bases). The CDR3 consists of 16 residues. Trimming shortened V by 3 bases and J by 1 base, and 14 bases separated the two germline ends. The germline CDR1 and CDR2 sequences are SNHLY and FYNNEI. CDR3 sequence (DNA): TGTGCCAGCAGTGATGAGGGAGTATGGGGCACAGATACGCAGTATTTT. It encodes CASSDEGVWGTDTQYF.

This clonotype was recorded at least ten times. The V call is TRBV28, the J call TRBJ2-1; 13 bases match TRBD2. The CDR3 is made up of 18 amino acids. From germline, CDR1 is MDHEN and CDR2 SYDVKM. Trimming removed 5 bases from V and 3 bases from J; junction bases left unmatched: 10. CDR3 sequence reads: CASSRGWTSGRVYNEQFF. The CDR3, as DNA: TGTGCCAGCAGTCGTGGTTGGACTAGCGGGAGAGTCTACAATGAGCAGTTCTTC.

By share, this clonotype counts as medium-sized (0.01 to 0.1%). This chain uses TRBV9 with TRBJ2-1, with D uncertain. Germline assignment: CDR1 SGDLS and CDR2 YYNGEE. Trimming removed 1 base at V and 6 bases at J, with 5 bases between. The CDR3 is 12 residues long. The CDR3 protein is CASSVLGNEQFF. The CDR3 region has the DNA TGTGCCAGCAGCGTACTCGGCAATGAGCAGTTCTTC. Full variable domain (outside the CDR3, taken from reference TRBV9 and TRBJ2-1): DSGVTQTPKHLITATGQRVTLRCSPRSGDLSVYWYQQSLDQGLQFLIQYYNGEERAKGNILERFSAQQFPDLHSELNLSSLELGDSALYFCASSVLGNEQFFGPGTRLTVL.

This clonotype was picked up many times. V is TRBV29-1 and J is TRBJ2-4; maybe TRBD2 (6 bases). Trimming removed 1 base at V and 9 bases at J, with 10 bases between. Germline CDR1 reads SQVTM; CDR2 reads ANQGSEA. The CDR3 sequence is 12 residues long. The CDR3 coding sequence is TGCAGCGTTGAAGGCGAAGCGGGCATTCAGTACTTC. Residues: CSVEGEAGIQYF.

In this sample, this clonotype turned up many times. This rearrangement joins TRBV3-1 to TRBJ2-7; the D is unclear. Trimming pared 0 bases from V and 7 bases from J, leaving 13 bases between. The germline CDR1 and CDR2 sequences are LGHDT and YNNKEL (reference sequence). CDR3 length: 14 amino acids. CDR3 nucleotide sequence: TGTGCCAGCAGCCAAGATCTTAAGGTGGGGGAGCAGTACTTC. Translated: CASSQDLKVGEQYF.

This clonotype was recorded at least ten times. DNA of the CDR3: TGCGCCAGCAGCTTGAGTCTAGCGGGAGAGGACTACAATGAGCAGTTCTTC. Translation gives CASSLSLAGEDYNEQFF. The chain joins TRBV5-1 to TRBJ2-1; TRBD2 matches at 10 bases. CDR1 SGHRS and CDR2 YFSETQ come from the germline V gene. V lost 1 base to trimming and J lost 3 bases; unmatched junction nucleotides: 7. The CDR3 spans 17 residues.

J is TRBJ2-1 and V is TRBV29-1; D may be TRBD1 or TRBD2 (5 bases each). The V gene lost 5 bases and the J gene lost 6 bases, with 11 bases spanning the gap. The CDR3 has 12 amino acids. Germline V lookup: CDR1 SQVTM, CDR2 ANQGSEA. CDR3 nucleotide sequence: TGCAGCGTTCAGGGAGATGGCAATGAGCAGTTCTTC. Amino acid sequence: CSVQGDGNEQFF.

This clonotype was counted many times. This chain links TRBV7-2 with TRBJ2-3; TRBD2 matches at 7 bases. Germline V CDR1 and CDR2: SGHTA, FQGNSA. This CDR3 is built from 16 residues. With 1 base clipped from V and 2 bases from J, the junction kept 6 bases outside the gene matches. CDR3 DNA: TGTGCCAGCAGCTTAGGGCGGCTAGCGGTCACAGATACGCAGTATTTT. Encoded protein: CASSLGRLAVTDTQYF. The full variable domain, with the rest looked up from reference TRBV7-2 and TRBJ2-3, is GAGVSQSPSNKVTEKGKDVELRCDPISGHTALYWYRQSLGQGLEFLIYFQGNSAPDKSGLPSDRFSAERTGGSVSTLTIQRTQQEDSAVYLCASSLGRLAVTDTQYFGPGTRLTVL.

This clonotype has at least ten counts. This chain connects TRBV2 to TRBJ2-3, with 8 bases identical to TRBD2. In germline, CDR1 is SNHLY, CDR2 FYNNEI. After removal of 6 bases from V and 0 bases from J, the junction contained 5 bases not matched to a gene. This CDR3 has 15 residues. The CDR3 nucleotides are TGTGCCAGCAGGGAACTAGCGGCTAGCACAGATACGCAGTATTTT. It specifies CASRELAASTDTQYF. The full variable domain, completed using reference TRBV2 and TRBJ2-3, is EPEVTQTPSHQVTQMGQEVILRCVPISNHLYFYWYRQILGQKVEFLVSFYNNEISEKSEIFDDQFSVERPDGSNFTLKIRSTKLEDSAMYFCASRELAASTDTQYFGPGTRLTVL.

This clonotype has a count of ten or more. The chain links TRBV3-1 to TRBJ2-3, with 7 bases aligning to TRBD2. Germline V gene data show CDR1 as LGHDT and CDR2 as YNNKEL (reference sequence). The CDR3 runs to 17 residues. The V segment lost 4 bases and the J segment 4 bases; nucleotides outside the gene matches: 14. CDR3 residues: CASSRLRGGSSADTQYF. For the CDR3, the DNA is TGTGCCAGCAGCCGATTACGGGGCGGGAGTTCCGCAGATACGCAGTATTTT.

This clonotype has at least ten counts. V usage is TRBV29-1 and J usage is TRBJ1-2, with D possibly matching TRBD1 (5 bases). The CDR3 is 15 amino acids. Per germline, CDR1 SQVTM and CDR2 ANQGSEA. V lost 2 bases and J lost 0, with 13 bases in between. CDR3 in DNA: TGCAGCGTTGAATCCCGGCAGGGTTCTAACTATGGCTACACCTTC. As protein: CSVESRQGSNYGYTF.

The gene calls are TRBV5-4 and TRBJ2-3, with a possible D match to TRBD2 (5 bases). The CDR3 runs to 15 residues. The germline V and J ends were trimmed by 7 bases and 5 bases, with 20 bases remaining between them. From germline, CDR1 is SGHNT and CDR2 YYREEE (reference sequence). CDR3 nucleotide sequence: TGTGCCAGCCGCATAGCACTAGTGGCTGGAGATACGCAGTATTTT. It codes for CASRIALVAGDTQYF.

This clonotype was seen repeatedly, ten times or more. A much larger clone is a single base away; this may be a read error. CDR3 amino acids: CASSFRSYGQYF. In DNA, the CDR3 is TGTGCCAGCAGCTTTCGGAGTTACGGGCAGTACTTC. The chain links TRBV7-9 to TRBJ2-7; D uncertain. The CDR3 contains 12 residues. CDR1 and CDR2 from the germline V gene are SEHNR and FQNEAQ (reference sequence).

This clonotype was detected ten times or more. The CDR3 sequence is CASSLGGPQTNYGYTF. In nucleotides, the CDR3 is TGTGCCAGCAGCTTAGGGGGACCGCAAACTAACTATGGCTACACCTTC. This rearrangement joins TRBV7-2 to TRBJ1-2, with TRBD1 as a possible D gene (5 bases). Trimming took 1 base from V and 0 from J, leaving 12 bases between them. CDR3 length equals 16 residues. Per germline, CDR1 SGHTA and CDR2 FQGNSA.

In this sample, this clonotype turned up a few times. The rearrangement joins TRBV23-1 to TRBJ2-1, with 9 bases lining up with TRBD1. TRBV23-1 is assigned to the ORF class and has an uncertain function. The V and J ends lost 6 bases and 3 bases, in that order; junction bases with no gene match: 12. This CDR3 comprises 17 residues. Written as DNA, the CDR3 is TGCGCCAGCAGCCTATCGTCCGGGACAGGGCTCTACAATGAGCAGTTCTTC. Its translation: CASSLSSGTGLYNEQFF.

The rearrangement links TRBV12-3 or TRBV12-4 to TRBJ2-5; D uncertain. CDR3 length: 13 amino acids. V lost 1 base and J lost 4, with 7 bases in between. CDR3 amino acids: CASSLEWGETQYF. DNA for the CDR3: TGTGCCAGCAGTTTAGAATGGGGAGAGACCCAGTACTTC.